In this sample, the clone carrying this T cell receptor (beta chain) turned up a few times. The record originates from a study of tumor-infiltrating lymphocytes in primary liver carcinoma. Germline CDR1 SEHNR, CDR2 FQNEAQ (reference sequence). This CDR3 is built from 13 residues. V shed 4 bases and J shed 5 bases, with 12 bases lying between them. With around 500 ng total RNA as template and a constant-region primer, TCR beta cDNA was made. Employing slightly modified ARM-PCR, three nested multiplex PCR rounds were run, and these gave rise to the TCR beta libraries. With TRBV1-TRBV30 forward primers and a C-beta reverse primer, the first two PCR rounds were run for roughly 10 cycles each. A single record per CDR3 protein comes from TCRdb applying MiXCR to the multiplex PCR reads. The sample has about 180,000 distinct CDR3 sequences; around 60% are singletons. Unsorted whole blood yielded blood RNA, and germline DNA was extracted as well.

This chain joins TRBV7-9 and TRBJ2-7; weak D call: TRBD2 (5 bases). The specimen sequenced was peripheral blood. This sequence was found in a man aged 35-49 years with primary liver carcinoma and hepatitis B virus infection. CDR3 region: CASSSIRGHEQYF. The CDR3 DNA reads TGTGCCAGCAGCTCTATCCGCGGGCACGAGCAGTACTTC. Looking up the rest from reference TRBV7-9 and TRBJ2-7 gives the full variable domain: DTGVSQNPRHKITKRGQNVTFRCDPISEHNRLYWYRQTLGQGPEFLTYFQNEAQLEKSRLLSDRFSAERPKGSFSTLEIQRTEQGDSAMYLCASSSIRGHEQYFGPGTRLTVT.